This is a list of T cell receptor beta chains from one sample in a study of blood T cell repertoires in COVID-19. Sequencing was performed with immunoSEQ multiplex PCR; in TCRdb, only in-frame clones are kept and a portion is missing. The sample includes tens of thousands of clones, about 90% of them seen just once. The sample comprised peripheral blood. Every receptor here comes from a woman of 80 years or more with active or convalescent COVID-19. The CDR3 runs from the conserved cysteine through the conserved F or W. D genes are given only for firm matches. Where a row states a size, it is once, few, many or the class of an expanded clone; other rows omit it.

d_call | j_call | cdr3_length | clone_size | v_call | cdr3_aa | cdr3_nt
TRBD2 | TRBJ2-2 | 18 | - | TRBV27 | CASSRRPRLAANTGELFF | TGTGCCAGCAGTAGACGCCCCCGACTAGCGGCGAACACCGGGGAGCTGTTTTTT
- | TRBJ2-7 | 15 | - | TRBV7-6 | CASSLAGRSRGEQYF | TGTGCCAGCAGCTTGGCGGGACGGAGTAGGGGCGAGCAGTACTTC
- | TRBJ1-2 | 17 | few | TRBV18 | CASSPEATAGRNYGYTF | TGTGCCAGCTCACCAGAGGCCACGGCGGGGAGAAACTATGGCTACACCTTC
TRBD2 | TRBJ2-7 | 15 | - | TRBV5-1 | CASSLAAGGPYEQYF | TGCGCCAGCAGCTTGGCAGCGGGAGGGCCCTACGAGCAGTACTTC
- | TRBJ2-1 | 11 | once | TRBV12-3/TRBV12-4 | CASSTSGLKFF | TGTGCCAGCAGCACCTCCGGACTTAAGTTCTTC
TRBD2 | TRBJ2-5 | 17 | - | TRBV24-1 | CATSDPRTSASQETQYF | TGTGCCACCAGTGATCCAAGGACTAGCGCGAGTCAAGAGACCCAGTACTTC
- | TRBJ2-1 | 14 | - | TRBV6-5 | CASSYFRQANEQFF | TGTGCCAGCAGTTACTTTCGGCAGGCAAATGAGCAGTTCTTC
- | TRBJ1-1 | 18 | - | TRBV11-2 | CASSPFPKSDTLNTEAFF | TGTGCCAGCAGCCCTTTCCCCAAATCAGACACACTGAACACTGAAGCTTTCTTT
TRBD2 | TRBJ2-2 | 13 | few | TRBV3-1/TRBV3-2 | CASSTSGTGELFF | TGTGCCAGCAGCACTAGCGGGACCGGGGAGCTGTTTTTT
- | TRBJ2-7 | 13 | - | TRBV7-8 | CASSFKASYEQYF | TGTGCCAGCAGCTTTAAAGCGTCCTACGAGCAGTACTTC
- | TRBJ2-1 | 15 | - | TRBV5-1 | CASSLGGLSYNEQFF | TGCGCCAGCAGCTTGGGAGGACTGTCCTACAATGAGCAGTTCTTC
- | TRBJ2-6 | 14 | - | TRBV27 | CASSPRDGANVLTF | TGTGCCAGCAGTCCGCGGGACGGGGCCAACGTCCTGACTTTC
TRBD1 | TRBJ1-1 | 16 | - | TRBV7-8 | CASSLLSGTEDTEAFF | TGTGCCAGCAGCTTACTCTCCGGGACAGAGGACACTGAAGCTTTCTTT
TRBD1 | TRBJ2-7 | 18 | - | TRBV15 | CATSRGDLGQGRFYEQYF | TGTGCCACCAGCAGAGGGGACCTCGGACAGGGTAGGTTCTACGAGCAGTACTTC
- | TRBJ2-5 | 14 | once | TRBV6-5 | CASSSLGGEETQYF | TGTGCCAGCAGTTCTCTGGGGGGAGAAGAGACCCAGTACTTC
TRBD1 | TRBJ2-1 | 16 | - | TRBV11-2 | CASSLLRRGPYNEQFF | TGTGCCAGCAGCTTACTACGTAGGGGGCCCTACAATGAGCAGTTCTTC
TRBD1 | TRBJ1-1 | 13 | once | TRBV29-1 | CSAGGQGNTEAFF | TGCAGCGCCGGAGGACAGGGTAACACTGAAGCTTTCTTT
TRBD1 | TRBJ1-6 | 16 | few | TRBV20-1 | CSASPQGGYPFSPLHF | TGCAGTGCTAGTCCGCAGGGGGGTTATCCCTTTTCACCCCTCCACTTT
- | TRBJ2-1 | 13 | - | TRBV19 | CASSIGHLDEQFF | TGTGCCAGTAGTATAGGTCACTTGGATGAGCAGTTCTTC
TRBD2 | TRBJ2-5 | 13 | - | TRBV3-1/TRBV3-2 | CASSQDSGETQYF | TGTGCCAGCAGCCAAGATAGCGGGGAGACCCAGTACTTC
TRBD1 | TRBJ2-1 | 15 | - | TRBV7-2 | CASSLVGQGWDEQFF | TGTGCCAGCAGCTTAGTGGGACAGGGCTGGGATGAGCAGTTCTTC
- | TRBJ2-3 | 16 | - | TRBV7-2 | CASSLDKARGTDTQYF | TGTGCCAGCAGCTTAGACAAGGCCCGGGGCACAGATACGCAGTATTTT
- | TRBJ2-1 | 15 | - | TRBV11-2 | CASSLDGRGRNEQFF | TGTGCCAGCAGCTTAGATGGTCGAGGGCGCAATGAGCAGTTCTTC
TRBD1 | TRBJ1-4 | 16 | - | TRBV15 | CATSQWGQGHNEKLFF | TGTGCCACCAGCCAGTGGGGACAGGGCCACAATGAAAAACTGTTTTTT
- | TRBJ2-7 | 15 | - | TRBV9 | CASSPRLSSTYEQYF | TGTGCCAGCAGCCCCCGGTTGAGTAGCACCTACGAGCAGTACTTC
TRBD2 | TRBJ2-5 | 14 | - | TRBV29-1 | CSVGGTSGTETQYF | TGCAGCGTTGGAGGGACTAGCGGGACAGAGACCCAGTACTTC
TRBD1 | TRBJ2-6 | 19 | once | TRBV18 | CASSQIEGRQGVGANVLTF | TGTGCCAGCTCACAAATCGAGGGACGACAGGGGGTAGGGGCCAACGTCCTGACTTTC
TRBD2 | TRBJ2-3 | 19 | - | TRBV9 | CASSVATETGRALTDTQYF | TGTGCCAGCAGCGTAGCTACCGAGACGGGGAGGGCCCTGACAGATACGCAGTATTTT
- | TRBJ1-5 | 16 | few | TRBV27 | CASSLGGGYSNQPQHF | TGTGCCAGCAGTTTGGGGGGGGGATATAGCAATCAGCCCCAGCATTTT
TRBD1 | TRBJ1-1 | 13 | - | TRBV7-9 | CASSPGGADLAFF | TGTGCCAGCAGCCCAGGGGGCGCCGACTTGGCTTTCTTT
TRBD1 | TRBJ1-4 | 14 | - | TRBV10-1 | CASSPGGQEEKLFF | TGCGCCAGCAGTCCTGGGGGACAGGAAGAAAAACTGTTTTTT
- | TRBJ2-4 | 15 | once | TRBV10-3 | CAIRAGDAAKNIQYF | TGTGCCATCAGAGCAGGGGACGCAGCCAAAAACATTCAGTACTTC
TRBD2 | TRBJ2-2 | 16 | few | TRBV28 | CASSSWTSGTAGELFF | TGTGCCAGCAGTTCCTGGACTAGCGGGACAGCCGGGGAGCTGTTTTTT
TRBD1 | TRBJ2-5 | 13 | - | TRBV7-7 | CASTRGLGETQYF | TGTGCTAGTACCAGGGGGCTGGGGGAGACCCAGTACTTC
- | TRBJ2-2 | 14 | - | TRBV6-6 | CASSYSPDTGELFF | TGTGCCAGCAGTTACTCACCGGACACCGGGGAGCTGTTTTTT
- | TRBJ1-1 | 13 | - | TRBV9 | CASSVVGGAEAFF | TGTGCCAGCAGCGTAGTAGGGGGTGCTGAAGCTTTCTTT
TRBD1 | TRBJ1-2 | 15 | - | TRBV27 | CASSPDRLSNYGYTF | TGTGCCAGCAGTCCGGACAGGTTGTCTAACTATGGCTACACCTTC
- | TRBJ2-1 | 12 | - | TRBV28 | CASSSDYNEQFF | TGTGCCAGCAGTTCGGACTATAATGAGCAGTTCTTC
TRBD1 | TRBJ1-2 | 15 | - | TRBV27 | CASSLRWQGVWGYTF | TGTGCCAGCAGTTTAAGGTGGCAGGGGGTCTGGGGCTACACCTTC
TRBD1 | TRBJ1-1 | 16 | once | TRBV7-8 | CASSSLRQGARTEAFF | TGTGCCAGCAGCTCCCTTAGACAGGGGGCAAGGACTGAAGCTTTCTTT
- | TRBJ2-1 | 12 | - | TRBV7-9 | CASSLTRNEQFF | TGTGCCAGCAGCTTAACAAGAAATGAGCAGTTCTTC
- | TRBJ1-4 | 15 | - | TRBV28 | CASSQRWATNEKLFF | TGTGCCAGCAGCCAGAGGTGGGCAACTAATGAAAAACTGTTTTTT
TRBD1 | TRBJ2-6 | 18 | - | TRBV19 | CASSRNRDRNSGANVLTF | TGTGCCAGTAGCCGCAACCGGGACAGGAACTCTGGGGCCAACGTCCTGACTTTC
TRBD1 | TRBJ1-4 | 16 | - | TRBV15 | CATSRAKGTGDEKLFF | TGTGCCACCAGCAGAGCAAAGGGGACAGGGGATGAAAAACTGTTTTTT
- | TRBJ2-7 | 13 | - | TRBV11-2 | CASSLDAYYEQYF | TGTGCCAGCAGCTTAGACGCGTACTACGAGCAGTACTTC
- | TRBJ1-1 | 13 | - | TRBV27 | CASSRVGTYQAFF | TGTGCCAGCAGTCGAGTAGGGACTTACCAAGCTTTCTTT
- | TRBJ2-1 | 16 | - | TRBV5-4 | CASSLAGRVGYNEQFF | TGTGCCAGCAGCCTGGCCGGGAGAGTAGGATACAATGAGCAGTTCTTC
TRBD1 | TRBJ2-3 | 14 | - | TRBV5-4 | CASSTRQGADTQYF | TGTGCCAGCAGCACGAGACAGGGTGCAGATACGCAGTATTTT
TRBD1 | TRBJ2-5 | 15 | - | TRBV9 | CASSTRDREGETQYF | TGTGCCAGCAGCACCCGGGACAGGGAAGGAGAGACCCAGTACTTC
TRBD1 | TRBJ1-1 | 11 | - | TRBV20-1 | CSADRGTEAFF | TGCAGTGCTGACAGGGGCACTGAAGCTTTCTTT
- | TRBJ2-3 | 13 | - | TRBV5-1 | CASSDRATDTQYF | TGCGCCAGCAGCGACAGAGCGACAGATACGCAGTATTTT
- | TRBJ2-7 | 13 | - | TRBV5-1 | CASSSGQLYEQYF | TGCGCCAGCAGCTCTGGACAGCTCTACGAGCAGTACTTC
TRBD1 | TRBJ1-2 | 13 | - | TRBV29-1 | CSVETPGGYGYTF | TGCAGCGTTGAAACCCCAGGGGGCTATGGCTACACCTTC
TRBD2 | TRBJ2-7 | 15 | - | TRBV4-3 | CASSHRLAAPYEQYF | TGCGCCAGCAGCCATCGACTAGCGGCCCCCTACGAGCAGTACTTC
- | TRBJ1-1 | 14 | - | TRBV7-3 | CASSLRGPNTEAFF | TGTGCCAGCAGCTTGCGGGGGCCGAACACTGAAGCTTTCTTT
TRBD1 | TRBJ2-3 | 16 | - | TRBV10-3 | CAISGTGQGAADTQYF | TGTGCCATCAGTGGTACGGGACAGGGGGCTGCAGATACGCAGTATTTT
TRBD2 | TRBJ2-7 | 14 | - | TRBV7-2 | CASSRGSPSYEQYF | TGTGCCAGCAGCCGCGGGAGTCCCTCCTACGAGCAGTACTTC
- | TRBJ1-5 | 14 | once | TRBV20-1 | CSASQQLLNQPQHF | TGCAGTGCTAGTCAACAGCTCCTTAATCAGCCCCAGCATTTT
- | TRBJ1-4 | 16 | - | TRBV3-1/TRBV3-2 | CASSQDIRGTREKLFF | TGTGCCAGCAGCCAAGATATAAGGGGCACGAGGGAAAAACTGTTTTTT
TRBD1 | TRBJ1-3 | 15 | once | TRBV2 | CASSESTGSGNTIYF | TGTGCCAGCAGTGAATCGACAGGGAGTGGAAACACCATATATTTT